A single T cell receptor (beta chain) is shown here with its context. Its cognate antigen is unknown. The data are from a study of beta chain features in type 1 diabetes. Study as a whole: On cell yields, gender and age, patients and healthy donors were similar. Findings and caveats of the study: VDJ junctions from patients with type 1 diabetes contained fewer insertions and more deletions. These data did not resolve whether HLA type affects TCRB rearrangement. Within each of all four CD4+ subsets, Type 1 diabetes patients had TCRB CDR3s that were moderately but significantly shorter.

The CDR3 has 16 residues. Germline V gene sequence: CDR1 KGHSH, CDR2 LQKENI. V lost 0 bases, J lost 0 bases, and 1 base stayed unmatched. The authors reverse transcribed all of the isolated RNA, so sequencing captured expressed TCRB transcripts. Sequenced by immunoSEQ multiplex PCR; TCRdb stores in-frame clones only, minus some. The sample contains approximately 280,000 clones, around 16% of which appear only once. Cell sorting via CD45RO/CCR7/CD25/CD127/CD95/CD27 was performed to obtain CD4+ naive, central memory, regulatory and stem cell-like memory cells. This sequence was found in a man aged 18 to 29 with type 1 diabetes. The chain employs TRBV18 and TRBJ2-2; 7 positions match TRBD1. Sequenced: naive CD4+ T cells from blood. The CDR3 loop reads CASSPPGTANTGELFF. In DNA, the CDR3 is TGTGCCAGCTCACCACCCGGGACAGCGAACACCGGGGAGCTGTTTTTT.